These 22 T cell receptor beta chains originate from one sample sequenced in a study of T cells in Graves' hyperthyroidism and ophthalmopathy. It was RNA transcripts that yielded the amplified TCR beta CDR3 regions. The TCR CDR3 was amplified in a first-round RT-PCR using the HTBI primer set. TCRdb re-derived calls from the multiplex PCR reads in MiXCR, one entry per CDR3 protein. The sample records about 420,000 distinct CDR3 sequences, roughly an eighth being singletons. Sequencing was performed on blood. These receptors came from a woman aged 18-35 years with Graves' hyperthyroidism.

This clonotype came up many times. V is TRBV18 and J is TRBJ2-7, with unresolved D. V was clipped by 2 bases and J by 5 bases, with 7 bases between them. Germline V lookup: CDR1 KGHSH, CDR2 LQKENI. This CDR3 has 12 amino acids. The CDR3 nucleotides read TGTGCCAGCTCACCAGTAGTCGACGAGCAGTACTTC. It specifies CASSPVVDEQYF.

This clonotype was counted between two and nine times. Its ends do not fully match the called genes, so a read error is possible. This chain uses TRBV18 with TRBJ2-4; no firm D call. In germline, CDR1 is KGHSH, CDR2 LQKENI. The CDR3 runs to 15 residues. This chain's CDR3 is CAGSLSQRAKNIQYF. The CDR3, as DNA: TGTGCCGGCTCACTGTCACAGAGAGCCAAAAACATTCAGTACTTC.

Many counts were recorded for this clonotype. The V and J genes are TRBV29-1 and TRBJ1-1; no firm D call. V lost 6 bases and J 0 bases, leaving 11 bases between the germline ends. The CDR3 has 13 residues. The germline gives CDR1 SQVTM, CDR2 ANQGSEA. The CDR3, as DNA: TGCAGCGTGCTAGGCCTCATGAACACTGAAGCTTTCTTT. Translation gives CSVLGLMNTEAFF.

This clonotype was counted at least ten times. The rearrangement uses TRBV6-1 and TRBJ2-3; D is undetermined. The CDR3 sequence is 11 residues long. Per the germline V gene, CDR1 is MNHNS and CDR2 is SASEGT. V was pared by 5 bases and J by 4 bases, with 4 bases between. CDR3 nucleotides: TGTGCCAGCAGTCGCTCAGATACGCAGTATTTT. Protein sequence: CASSRSDTQYF.

This clonotype was picked up many times. This chain joins TRBV12-3 or TRBV12-4 and TRBJ2-7; D not resolved. V dropped 5 bases and J dropped 4 bases, with 21 bases sitting between them. The CDR3 is 16 residues long. The CDR3 DNA is TGTGCCAGCAGTCCCCGGTTGGCAGTACAGTCTTACGAGCAGTACTTC. It is translated as CASSPRLAVQSYEQYF.

This clonotype was found many times. This sequence joins TRBV28 and TRBJ2-1, with 8 bases aligning to TRBD1. Germline CDR1 MDHEN, CDR2 SYDVKM. The CDR3 is 14 amino acids. With 3 bases clipped from V and 2 bases from J, the junction kept 0 bases outside the gene matches. For the CDR3, the DNA is TGTGCCAGCAGTTTCAGGGGGCCCTACAATGAGCAGTTCTTC. Its protein product is CASSFRGPYNEQFF.

This clonotype was recorded at least ten times. The J gene is TRBJ2-7, the V gene TRBV6-1; possibly TRBD2 for D (6 bases). The CDR3 is 14 residues long. V was pared by 8 bases and J by 1 base, with 15 bases between. Germline CDR1 MNHNS, CDR2 SASEGT. CDR3 coding DNA: TGTGCCAGCCGGGGGACGGAGGGGTCCTACGAGCAGTACTTC. Residues: CASRGTEGSYEQYF.

There are many counts of this clonotype. The DNA of the CDR3 is TGCAGTGCTAGAGCTGGGACTACCAAATCCTCCTACAATGAGCAGTTCTTC. Translating gives CSARAGTTKSSYNEQFF. The chain carries TRBV20-1 and TRBJ2-1; 7 bases align to TRBD2. The CDR3 loop spans 17 amino acids. After removal of 1 base from V and 0 bases from J, the junction contained 9 bases not matched to a gene. Germline values: CDR1 DFQATT, CDR2 SNEGSKA (reference sequence).

This clonotype occurred a few times. This chain joins TRBV9 and TRBJ2-1; 7 bases fit TRBD1. This CDR3 is built from 13 residues. V shed 3 bases, J shed 4 bases, and the junction held 1 base outside the gene matches. The germline V gene encodes CDR1 SGDLS and CDR2 YYNGEE. The CDR3 region has the DNA TGTGCCAGCAGCGCGGGACAGTACAATGAGCAGTTCTTC. Residues: CASSAGQYNEQFF. Using reference TRBV9 and TRBJ2-1 for the parts outside the CDR3, the full variable domain is DSGVTQTPKHLITATGQRVTLRCSPRSGDLSVYWYQQSLDQGLQFLIQYYNGEERAKGNILERFSAQQFPDLHSELNLSSLELGDSALYFCASSAGQYNEQFFGPGTRLTVL.

This clonotype was found a few times. CDR3 DNA sequence: TGCAGTGCTAGAGATTTCCCACAAACAGGGAGCTGCGAGCAGTACTTC. Residues: CSARDFPQTGSCEQYF. This chain connects TRBV20-1 to TRBJ2-7; D is perhaps TRBD1 (6 bases). Germline-derived CDR1 and CDR2 are DFQATT and SNEGSKA (reference sequence). The CDR3 length is 16 residues. Trimming pared 0 bases from V and 6 bases from J, leaving 21 bases between.

DNA for the CDR3: TGTGCCAGTAGTAGGCCGGGACTTCAAGAGACCCAGTACTTC. This translates into CASSRPGLQETQYF. The V gene is TRBV19, the J gene TRBJ2-5; possible D gene TRBD2, 6 bases. CDR1 and CDR2 (germline): LNHDA, SQIVND (reference sequence). This CDR3 contains 14 residues. V lost 4 bases and J lost 2, with 11 bases in between. Supplemented by reference TRBV19 and TRBJ2-5, the full variable domain reads DGGITQSPKYLFRKEGQNVTLSCEQNLNHDAMYWYRQDPGQGLRLIYYSQIVNDFQKGDIAEGYSVSREKKESFPLTVTSAQKNPTAFYLCASSRPGLQETQYFGPGTRLLVL.

This clonotype was seen more than once but under ten times. The rearrangement joins TRBV13 to TRBJ2-7; D ambiguous. The CDR3 totals 14 residues. The germline CDR1 and CDR2 sequences are PRHDT and FYEKMQ (reference sequence). The V and J ends lost 2 bases and 0 bases respectively, with 8 bases between them. CDR3 amino acids: CASSLSRSSYEQYF. The DNA of the CDR3 is TGTGCCAGCAGCTTAAGTCGGAGCTCCTACGAGCAGTACTTC.

At least ten counts were recorded for this clonotype. Here the CDR3 DNA reads TGTGCCAGCAGTTTACCGGGAGCCGATAATTCACCCCTCCACTTT. Translation: CASSLPGADNSPLHF. The chain employs TRBV28 and TRBJ1-6; D remains ambiguous. This CDR3 spans 15 amino acids. CDR1 is MDHEN and CDR2 is SYDVKM in the germline V gene. The V end lost 2 bases, the J end lost 5 bases, and 10 bases lay between the germline ends.

The rearrangement uses TRBV20-1 and TRBJ1-6; 8 bases match TRBD1. Germline V gene lookup returns CDR1 DFQATT and CDR2 SNEGSKA (reference sequence). The CDR3 spans 13 residues. V dropped 6 bases and J dropped 7; count of bases not matched to a gene: 5. For the CDR3, the DNA is TGCAGTGCCGTGGGACAGGCAAATTCACCCCTCCACTTT. This sequence encodes CSAVGQANSPLHF.

This clonotype was observed a few times. The V gene is TRBV20-1, the J gene TRBJ2-1, with 8 bases matching TRBD1. The J segment lost 5 bases and the V segment lost 5 bases, leaving 8 bases of the junction unmatched. The CDR3 sequence is 14 residues long. The V gene's germline CDR1 is DFQATT and CDR2 SNEGSKA (reference sequence). CDR3 residues: CSAADRVSHNEQFF. The CDR3 coding sequence is TGCAGTGCTGCGGACAGGGTGTCCCACAATGAGCAGTTCTTC.

This clonotype occurred many times. The rearrangement uses TRBV5-1 and TRBJ1-3, with a tentative D call TRBD1 (5 bases). Germline CDR1 SGHRS, CDR2 YFSETQ. CDR3 length equals 17 residues. V dropped 4 bases and J dropped 0 bases, with 17 bases sitting between them. The CDR3 nucleotides are TGCGCCAGCAGCATAGGGGACGGAATGACCTCTGGAAACACCATATATTTT. The encoded protein is CASSIGDGMTSGNTIYF.

This clonotype was counted between two and nine times. The chain uses TRBV5-1 and TRBJ2-7, with unresolved D. This CDR3 is built from 16 residues. V lost 3 bases and J lost 0, with 16 bases in between. Germline CDR1 is SGHRS and CDR2 is YFSETQ. DNA for the CDR3: TGCGCCAGCAGCTCTGATATCGCCCGTGCCTCCTACGAGCAGTACTTC. Translation: CASSSDIARASYEQYF.

This clonotype was detected a few times. V is TRBV7-2 and J is TRBJ1-1; 8 bases match TRBD1. Per the germline V gene, CDR1 is SGHTA and CDR2 is FQGNSA. V shed 1 base and J 3 bases; nucleotides not matched to a gene: 10. The CDR3 has 17 residues. This CDR3 is CASSLVRGRRLDTEAFF. The CDR3 DNA sequence: TGTGCCAGCAGCTTAGTCAGGGGGCGCAGGTTGGACACTGAAGCTTTCTTT. Based on the CDR3 plus reference TRBV7-2 and TRBJ1-1, the full variable domain is GAGVSQSPSNKVTEKGKDVELRCDPISGHTALYWYRQSLGQGLEFLIYFQGNSAPDKSGLPSDRFSAERTGGSVSTLTIQRTQQEDSAVYLCASSLVRGRRLDTEAFFGQGTRLTVV.

Concerning this clonotype: A much larger clone lies a single base off, so this may be a read error. The chain's CDR3 is CSAGTSGRRELLF. The DNA for the CDR3 is TGCAGTGCGGGGACTAGCGGGAGAAGGGAGCTGTTATTT. The V call is TRBV20-1, the J call TRBJ2-2; 14 bases are a match to TRBD2. CDR1 is DFQATT, CDR2 SNEGSKA, per germline (reference sequence). The CDR3 is 13 residues long.

Turning to this clonotype: One end of the junction varies from germline; a read error may be responsible. The rearrangement joins TRBV15 to TRBJ2-7; D gene uncertain. Germline V CDR1 and CDR2: LNHNV, YYDKDF (reference sequence). This CDR3 region has 12 residues. The CDR3 reads CASSPRAHEQYF. CDR3 DNA sequence: TGTGCCAGCAGCCCCCGCGCCCACGAGCAGTACTTC.

The table lists this clonotype with a few counts. V is TRBV7-8 and J is TRBJ2-4, with 8 nucleotides matching TRBD2. Germline V CDR1 and CDR2: SGHVS, FQNEAQ. The CDR3 totals 16 residues. V lost 5 bases to trimming and J lost 1 base; unmatched junction nucleotides: 7. The CDR3 spells CASSTYSGVAKNIQYF. The CDR3 DNA follows: TGTGCCAGCAGCACCTATAGCGGGGTCGCCAAAAACATTCAGTACTTC.

This clonotype was picked up a small number of times. The chain employs TRBV6-9 and TRBJ1-1; D perhaps matches TRBD1 (6 bases). V gave up 2 bases and J gave up 6 bases, with 19 bases separating them. Germline CDR1 is MNHGY and CDR2 is SVAAGI. The CDR3 sequence is 16 residues long. The CDR3 bases are TGTGCCAGCAGTTATCGTCAGACAGGTCTTATTTCTGAAGCTTTCTTT. Its translation is CASSYRQTGLISEAFF.